This TCR beta chain was documented in a study of human T cells and chemical hapten exposure. In the study overall: The upper back received 0.01% DPC by patch testing, with results read at 6 days.

CDR3 length equals 16 residues. From germline, CDR1 is MDHEN and CDR2 SYDVKM. V gave up 6 bases and J gave up 2 bases; unmatched junction bases: 9. This clonotype has only a few counts. Specified time point: patch test 1, 2 weeks after DPC sensitization. Indicated treatment: therapeutic diphenylcyclopropenone sensitization with weekly scalp DPC. TCRdb analysed the RACE reads with MiXCR anew, one entry per CDR3 protein. This table has some 70,000 distinct CDR3 sequences, 25% to 40% appearing once. V and J are TRBV28 and TRBJ1-5; TRBD1 matches 8 bases. This specimen consisted of whole blood, obtained in connection with sensitization to the hapten diphenylcyclopropenone (DPC). The TCR was taken from a middle-aged man with alopecia areata. Some clones in this sample may be carry-over from other donors' samples. This chain's CDR3 is CASSSVDRARNQPQHF. The CDR3 DNA sequence: TGTGCCAGCAGCTCGGTGGACAGGGCTCGCAATCAGCCCCAGCATTTT.